This is a list of T cell receptor beta chains from one sample in a study of cytomegalovirus exposure and HLA in healthy donors. Repertoires were generated with immunoSEQ multiplex PCR, while TCRdb's copy carries only in-frame clones and drops some. The table records some 140,000 clones, about 70% of them present only once. Sequenced sample: PBMCs. The receptor source for this set is a man between 18 and 29 years old in good health and CMV-seronegative. The CDR3 runs from the conserved cysteine through the conserved F or W. A D gene is named only where the DNA matches it firmly. Clone size is shown for a subset of rows, as once, few, many or a class of expanded clone.

v_gene: TRBV28; j_gene: TRBJ2-3; d_gene: TRBD2; abundance: .; CDR3nt: TGTGCCAGCAGTTTGGTCGGCGGGGGGACAGATACGCAGTATTTT; CDR3aa: CASSLVGGGTDTQYF
v_gene: TRBV5-5; j_gene: TRBJ2-4; d_gene: .; abundance: .; CDR3nt: TGTGCCAGCAGCTTCGGTTGGGCCAAAAACATTCAGTACTTC; CDR3aa: CASSFGWAKNIQYF
v_gene: TRBV11-2; j_gene: TRBJ2-7; d_gene: TRBD1; abundance: .; CDR3nt: TGTGCCAGCAGCTTAGCCACAGGGGGGAACCCCTACGAGCAGTACTTC; CDR3aa: CASSLATGGNPYEQYF
v_gene: TRBV5-1; j_gene: TRBJ2-1; d_gene: TRBD2; abundance: .; CDR3nt: TGCGCCAGCAGCTTGGTATCCAGGGAGGGCAATGAGCAGTTCTTC; CDR3aa: CASSLVSREGNEQFF
v_gene: TRBV5-1; j_gene: TRBJ2-1; d_gene: .; abundance: .; CDR3nt: TGCGCCAGCAGCTTCCGGGTGGGCTACAATGAGCAGTTCTTC; CDR3aa: CASSFRVGYNEQFF
v_gene: TRBV19; j_gene: TRBJ1-1; d_gene: .; abundance: .; CDR3nt: TGTGCCAGTAGTTCTACCACTGAAGCTTTCTTT; CDR3aa: CASSSTTEAFF
v_gene: TRBV10-1; j_gene: TRBJ2-3; d_gene: TRBD1; abundance: .; CDR3nt: TGCGCCAGCAGCCAGACAGGGGCGAGCACAGATACGCAGTATTTT; CDR3aa: CASSQTGASTDTQYF
v_gene: TRBV6-5; j_gene: TRBJ2-3; d_gene: TRBD2; abundance: .; CDR3nt: TGTGCCAGCAGTTTCACTAGCGGGGAAAATACGCAGTATTTT; CDR3aa: CASSFTSGENTQYF
v_gene: TRBV4-2; j_gene: TRBJ1-1; d_gene: .; abundance: .; CDR3nt: TGTGCCAGCAGCCAAGATTATGGGGGGACTGAAGCTTTCTTT; CDR3aa: CASSQDYGGTEAFF
v_gene: TRBV18; j_gene: TRBJ2-5; d_gene: TRBD1; abundance: few; CDR3nt: TGTGCCAGCTCACGGACAGGTCAGGGGGCCCTGGAGACCCAGTACTTC; CDR3aa: CASSRTGQGALETQYF
v_gene: TRBV5-1; j_gene: TRBJ1-1; d_gene: .; abundance: .; CDR3nt: TGCGCCAGCAGCTTGGCCCGGGGGTCCAATGAAGCTTTCTTT; CDR3aa: CASSLARGSNEAFF
v_gene: TRBV7-6; j_gene: TRBJ1-5; d_gene: .; abundance: .; CDR3nt: TGTGCCAGCAGCTTAGCGTACGGGAATTGGCCCAATCAGCCCCAGCATTTT; CDR3aa: CASSLAYGNWPNQPQHF
v_gene: TRBV10-3; j_gene: TRBJ2-7; d_gene: .; abundance: .; CDR3nt: TGTGCCATCAGTGTGCCAGACTACGAGCAGTACTTC; CDR3aa: CAISVPDYEQYF
v_gene: TRBV6-5; j_gene: TRBJ1-1; d_gene: .; abundance: .; CDR3nt: TGTGCCAGCAGTTTAACAGGGATCCCGAACACTGAAGCTTTCTTT; CDR3aa: CASSLTGIPNTEAFF
v_gene: TRBV19; j_gene: TRBJ2-2; d_gene: .; abundance: .; CDR3nt: TGTGCCAGTAGTATTGCGCACACCGGGGAGCTGTTTTTT; CDR3aa: CASSIAHTGELFF
v_gene: TRBV6-5; j_gene: TRBJ1-5; d_gene: .; abundance: few; CDR3nt: TGTGCCAGCAGTTACTCGTTGGCCAGCAATCAGCCCCAGCATTTT; CDR3aa: CASSYSLASNQPQHF
v_gene: TRBV6-6; j_gene: TRBJ1-2; d_gene: .; abundance: .; CDR3nt: TGTGCCAGCTTGAGCTATGGCTACACCTTC; CDR3aa: CASLSYGYTF
v_gene: TRBV29-1; j_gene: TRBJ2-4; d_gene: TRBD2; abundance: few; CDR3nt: TGCAGCGTTGAGGGTAGCGGGAACACGAACATTCAGTACTTC; CDR3aa: CSVEGSGNTNIQYF
v_gene: TRBV5-1; j_gene: TRBJ1-1; d_gene: .; abundance: once; CDR3nt: TGCGCCAGTCGCGCCGGGTGGGTGGTTTTGAACACTGAAGCTTTCTTT; CDR3aa: CASRAGWVVLNTEAFF
v_gene: TRBV28; j_gene: TRBJ1-1; d_gene: .; abundance: .; CDR3nt: TGTGCCAGCGGGTATCCCCGAATGGAGGCTTTCTTT; CDR3aa: CASGYPRMEAFF
v_gene: TRBV7-9; j_gene: TRBJ1-2; d_gene: .; abundance: .; CDR3nt: TGTGCCAGCAGCTTAGCAGTCCAGAACTATGGCTACACCTTC; CDR3aa: CASSLAVQNYGYTF
v_gene: TRBV6-1; j_gene: TRBJ1-2; d_gene: .; abundance: .; CDR3nt: TGTGCCACGGACTATGGCTACACCTTC; CDR3aa: CATDYGYTF
v_gene: TRBV6-4; j_gene: TRBJ2-3; d_gene: TRBD2; abundance: .; CDR3nt: TGTGCCAGCAGTGCTAGCGGGGGAACCTCAGATACGCAGTATTTT; CDR3aa: CASSASGGTSDTQYF
v_gene: TRBV7-9; j_gene: TRBJ2-3; d_gene: .; abundance: .; CDR3nt: TGTGCCAGCAGCTTCGGTCTAGTGGCAGATACGCAGTATTTT; CDR3aa: CASSFGLVADTQYF
v_gene: TRBV6-5; j_gene: TRBJ1-6; d_gene: .; abundance: .; CDR3nt: TGTGCCAGCAGTTACTCAGGACAGTCTAATTCACCCCTCCACTTT; CDR3aa: CASSYSGQSNSPLHF
v_gene: TRBV4-1; j_gene: TRBJ2-7; d_gene: .; abundance: .; CDR3nt: TGCGCCAGCAGCCAAGACGACGGGGGTCCCAACGAGCAGTACTTC; CDR3aa: CASSQDDGGPNEQYF
v_gene: TRBV27; j_gene: TRBJ2-2; d_gene: .; abundance: .; CDR3nt: TGTGCCAGCAGTTTAATCGCCGGGGAGCTGTTTTTT; CDR3aa: CASSLIAGELFF
v_gene: TRBV29-1; j_gene: TRBJ2-3; d_gene: TRBD2; abundance: .; CDR3nt: TGCAGCGTTCTCCGGGGGGGGAACACAGATACGCAGTATTTT; CDR3aa: CSVLRGGNTDTQYF
v_gene: TRBV5-1; j_gene: TRBJ2-5; d_gene: .; abundance: .; CDR3nt: TGCGCCAGCAGCTTGGCAGGGCAGGGGGAGACCCAGTACTTC; CDR3aa: CASSLAGQGETQYF
v_gene: TRBV15; j_gene: TRBJ1-5; d_gene: .; abundance: few; CDR3nt: TGTGCCACCAGCGGATGGACAGTAAGGGGCAATCAGCCCCAGCATTTT; CDR3aa: CATSGWTVRGNQPQHF
v_gene: TRBV6-5; j_gene: TRBJ1-2; d_gene: .; abundance: .; CDR3nt: TGTGCCAGCGCTGGGGGGGGCCCCAACTATGGCTACACCTTC; CDR3aa: CASAGGGPNYGYTF
v_gene: TRBV4-1; j_gene: TRBJ2-1; d_gene: .; abundance: .; CDR3nt: TGCGCCAGCAGCCAAGATCTTAAAGAGAATGAGCAGTTCTTC; CDR3aa: CASSQDLKENEQFF
v_gene: TRBV4-3; j_gene: TRBJ1-2; d_gene: .; abundance: once; CDR3nt: TGCGCCAGCAGCCAAGATTCGGGGGGCCTCCTCTCTTCCTGGGGCTACACCTTC; CDR3aa: CASSQDSGGLLSSWGYTF
v_gene: TRBV5-1; j_gene: TRBJ1-2; d_gene: TRBD1; abundance: few; CDR3nt: TGCGCCAGCAGCGGTGGACAGGGAAGATACGGCTACACCTTC; CDR3aa: CASSGGQGRYGYTF
v_gene: TRBV5-3; j_gene: TRBJ2-1; d_gene: .; abundance: few; CDR3nt: TGTGCCAGAAGCTTGGAAGGGGTACGGAATGAGCAGTTCTTC; CDR3aa: CARSLEGVRNEQFF
v_gene: TRBV4-1; j_gene: TRBJ2-1; d_gene: TRBD2; abundance: .; CDR3nt: TGCGCCAGCAGCCAAGACCCACGGGGGGGAAATGAGCAGTTCTTC; CDR3aa: CASSQDPRGGNEQFF